The 21 T cell receptor beta chains reported below all come from one sample, sequenced in a study of cytomegalovirus exposure and HLA in healthy donors. The PCR was carried out with 60 Vbeta primers and 13 Jbeta primers. Produced via immunoSEQ multiplex PCR; TCRdb's table is partial and in-frame only. The data contain 150,000 to 200,000 clones, about four fifths of them singletons. The source material was PBMCs. Source of these receptors: a male donor in good health and CMV-seronegative.

J is TRBJ1-5 and V is TRBV27; the match to TRBD1 covers 10 bases. Germline CDR1 reads MNHEY; CDR2 reads SMNVEV (reference sequence). There are 14 residues in the CDR3. V dropped 4 bases and J dropped 6; count of bases not matched to a gene: 3. CDR3 sequence (DNA): TGTGCCAGCAGTTCGGGACAGGGGAGTCAGCCCCAGCATTTT. Protein: CASSSGQGSQPQHF.

This clone has only a few counts. The chain has TRBV5-1 and TRBJ1-2, with unresolved D. V shed 3 bases and J shed 0 bases, with 9 bases lying between them. This CDR3 contains 14 residues. Per the germline V gene, CDR1 is SGHRS and CDR2 is YFSETQ. CDR3 coding DNA: TGCGCCAGCAGCTCGGGGATTTCTAACTATGGCTACACCTTC. Translated: CASSSGISNYGYTF.

The V gene is TRBV10-3, the J gene TRBJ1-1, with 9 bases fitting TRBD1. The CDR3 length is 13 residues. V shed 8 bases and J 3 bases; nucleotides not matched to a gene: 4. Germline V gene data show CDR1 as ENHRY and CDR2 as SYGVKD. The CDR3 here is CAIRDRVDTEAFF. The CDR3 nucleotides read TGTGCCATCCGGGACAGGGTGGACACTGAAGCTTTCTTT.

CDR3 coding DNA: TGTGCCAGTAGGATGGGGCGGAACACTGAAGCTTTCTTT. Translated: CASRMGRNTEAFF. This chain links TRBV19 with TRBJ1-1, with D perhaps TRBD1 (5 bases). V dropped 6 bases and J dropped 1 base, with 9 bases sitting between them. Germline CDR1 reads LNHDA; CDR2 reads SQIVND (reference sequence). This CDR3 has 13 amino acids. The variable domain in full, with the rest retrieved from reference TRBV19 and TRBJ1-1, is DGGITQSPKYLFRKEGQNVTLSCEQNLNHDAMYWYRQDPGQGLRLIYYSQIVNDFQKGDIAEGYSVSREKKESFPLTVTSAQKNPTAFYLCASRMGRNTEAFFGQGTRLTVV.

Concerning this clone: The sample holds other DNA sequences that translate to the same CDR3. The J gene is TRBJ2-2, the V gene TRBV9; D is possibly TRBD2 (6 bases). V lost 3 bases to trimming and J lost 0 bases, with 9 bases between them. Germline-derived CDR1 and CDR2 are SGDLS and YYNGEE. The CDR3 sequence is 15 residues long. The CDR3 sequence: CASSAGDANTGELFF. The CDR3 bases are TGTGCCAGCAGCGCGGGGGACGCGAACACCGGGGAGCTGTTTTTT.

The chain couples TRBV19 to TRBJ1-3; 7 bases agree with TRBD1. V dropped 3 bases and J dropped 0; count of bases not matched to a gene: 8. Germline V lookup: CDR1 LNHDA, CDR2 SQIVND (reference sequence). CDR3 size: 17 residues. CDR3 in amino acids: CASSIGGQLFSGNTIYF. The CDR3 DNA follows: TGTGCCAGTAGTATTGGGGGACAGCTTTTCTCTGGAAACACCATATATTTT.

This chain connects TRBV4-1 to TRBJ2-1; D gene uncertain. Trimming cost V 0 bases and J 4 bases, with 7 bases left between them. The germline V gene encodes CDR1 MGHRA and CDR2 YSYEKL. This CDR3 is 14 amino acids long. This CDR3 is CASSQELRYNEQFF. As DNA, the CDR3 is TGCGCCAGCAGCCAAGAATTGAGATACAATGAGCAGTTCTTC.

Turning to this clone: Other DNA sequences in this sample translate to the same CDR3. The chain combines TRBV19 with TRBJ2-3; D might be TRBD2 (6 bases). This CDR3 comprises 14 residues. Germline V gene sequence: CDR1 LNHDA, CDR2 SQIVND (reference sequence). Trimming cost V 7 bases and J 3 bases, with 14 bases left between them. The CDR3 here is CASTKLAGTDTQYF. CDR3 nucleotides: TGTGCCAGTACCAAACTGGCGGGAACAGATACGCAGTATTTT.

The genes are TRBV2 and TRBJ2-2; possibly TRBD1 for D (5 bases). This CDR3 contains 14 residues. Trimming left V 0 bases short and J 3 bases short, with 5 bases between. Germline values: CDR1 SNHLY, CDR2 FYNNEI. CDR3 residues: CASSEAGHTGELFF. The CDR3 DNA sequence: TGTGCCAGCAGTGAAGCGGGGCACACCGGGGAGCTGTTTTTT.

There are a few counts of this clone. Different DNA sequences within this sample yield the same CDR3. V usage is TRBV7-3 and J usage is TRBJ2-5, with D perhaps matching TRBD2 (6 bases). Germline CDR1 reads SGHTA; CDR2 reads FQGTGA. Trimming left V 4 bases short and J 4 bases short, with 16 bases between. This CDR3 spans 15 amino acids. CDR3 region: CASSSLGEVAETQYF. The CDR3 nucleotides read TGTGCCAGCAGCTCTCTGGGGGAGGTTGCAGAGACCCAGTACTTC. Filled out from reference TRBV7-3 and TRBJ2-5, the complete variable domain reads GAGVSQTPSNKVTEKGKYVELRCDPISGHTALYWYRQSLGQGPEFLIYFQGTGAADDSGLPNDRFFAVRPEGSVSTLKIQRTERGDSAVYLCASSSLGEVAETQYFGPGTRLLVL.

V gene TRBV5-1 combines with J gene TRBJ2-7; 9 nucleotides agree with TRBD1. The trim removed 2 bases at V and 3 bases at J, leaving 12 bases unmatched. This CDR3 contains 17 residues. Germline assignment: CDR1 SGHRS and CDR2 YFSETQ. CDR3 protein: CASSFRPGTGRNYEQYF. CDR3 DNA: TGCGCCAGCAGCTTCCGTCCCGGGACAGGGAGGAACTACGAGCAGTACTTC. Filled out from reference TRBV5-1 and TRBJ2-7, the complete variable domain reads KAGVTQTPRYLIKTRGQQVTLSCSPISGHRSVSWYQQTPGQGLQFLFEYFSETQRNKGNFPGRFSGRQFSNSRSEMNVSTLELGDSALYLCASSFRPGTGRNYEQYFGPGTRLTVT.

The J gene is TRBJ2-7, the V gene TRBV13, with 10 positions matching TRBD2. J lost 4 bases, V lost 5 bases, and 8 bases had no gene match. Per germline, CDR1 PRHDT and CDR2 FYEKMQ (reference sequence). This CDR3 spans 15 amino acids. The CDR3 DNA follows: TGTGCCAGCAGCCCACCCCCTAGCGGGAGTTACGAGCAGTACTTC. It translates to CASSPPPSGSYEQYF.

The gene calls are TRBV15 and TRBJ2-1; TRBD1 is a possible D gene (6 bases). Germline-derived CDR1 and CDR2 are LNHNV and YYDKDF (reference sequence). The CDR3 totals 14 residues. V lost 0 bases and J lost 5, with 8 bases in between. In DNA, the CDR3 is TGTGCCACCAGCAGAGACAGGGGCAACAATGAGCAGTTCTTC. Translation: CATSRDRGNNEQFF.

V usage is TRBV30 and J usage is TRBJ1-1; tentative D call: TRBD1 (5 bases). Germline V gene lookup returns CDR1 GTSNPN and CDR2 SVGIG (reference sequence). This CDR3 spans 12 amino acids. V was shortened by 2 bases and J by 7 bases, with 11 bases between the two germline ends. CDR3 sequence (DNA): TGTGCCTGGAGTAGGGGTGCGGTTGAAGCTTTCTTT. Protein: CAWSRGAVEAFF.

CDR3 residues: CASSLTSGRRGEQYF. The CDR3 nucleotides are TGCGCCAGCAGCTTAACTAGCGGGCGAAGGGGCGAGCAGTACTTC. The rearrangement links TRBV5-1 to TRBJ2-7; 9 nucleotides line up with TRBD2. J lost 6 bases, V lost 2 bases, and 9 bases had no gene match. The germline CDR1 and CDR2 sequences are SGHRS and YFSETQ. The CDR3 runs to 15 residues.

This clone has a single count. The CDR3 DNA reads as TGTGCCAGCAGCCTCGTGAAGGAGGGGCCCTATGGCTACACCTTC. Protein product: CASSLVKEGPYGYTF. This rearrangement joins TRBV7-8 to TRBJ1-2; TRBD1 is a possible D gene (5 bases). V lost 5 bases to trimming and J lost 4 bases, with 17 bases between them. The CDR3 is made up of 15 amino acids. Germline CDR1 is SGHVS and CDR2 is FQNEAQ.

This clone was counted only a few times. V is TRBV7-8 and J is TRBJ1-5; tentative D call: TRBD1 (5 bases). The V and J ends lost 5 bases and 2 bases respectively, with 16 bases between them. Germline loops: CDR1 SGHVS, CDR2 FQNEAQ. The CDR3 totals 16 residues. The CDR3 spells CASSPVWGPRNQPQHF. Written as DNA, the CDR3 is TGTGCCAGCAGCCCAGTATGGGGCCCCCGCAATCAGCCCCAGCATTTT.

This chain links TRBV2 with TRBJ1-1, with TRBD1 as a possible D gene (5 bases). Trimming took 4 bases from V and 2 from J, leaving 11 bases between them. The CDR3 totals 14 residues. Germline values: CDR1 SNHLY, CDR2 FYNNEI. This CDR3 reads CASSAGVGNTEAFF. CDR3 bases: TGTGCCAGCAGTGCGGGGGTCGGAAACACTGAAGCTTTCTTT.

This chain links TRBV6-1 with TRBJ2-3; 14 bases are shared with TRBD2. This CDR3 comprises 15 residues. Trimming cost V 6 bases and J 6 bases; bases outside gene matches: 5. Germline V CDR1 and CDR2: MNHNS, SASEGT. The CDR3 sequence: CASRAGLAGVDTQYF. The CDR3 nucleotides are TGTGCCAGCAGGGCGGGACTAGCGGGAGTGGATACGCAGTATTTT.

V and J are TRBV7-3 and TRBJ2-2; 8 bases align to TRBD2. The CDR3 has 15 amino acids. The germline gives CDR1 SGHTA, CDR2 FQGTGA. With 3 bases clipped from V and 4 bases from J, the junction kept 4 bases outside the gene matches. CDR3 coding DNA: TGTGCCAGCAGCTTTGCGGGAGGCGGCACCGGGGAGCTGTTTTTT. This gives the protein CASSFAGGGTGELFF.

This sequence joins TRBV6-1 and TRBJ2-5; maybe TRBD1 (6 bases). With the DNA end fitting TRBJ2-7 better, the J assignment may be wrong. The CDR3 contains 15 residues. From germline, CDR1 is MNHNS and CDR2 SASEGT. CDR3 in DNA: TGTGCCAGCAGTAGAGGGGGACCGCTGACCTACGAGCAGTACTTC. Amino acids: CASSRGGPLTYEQYF.